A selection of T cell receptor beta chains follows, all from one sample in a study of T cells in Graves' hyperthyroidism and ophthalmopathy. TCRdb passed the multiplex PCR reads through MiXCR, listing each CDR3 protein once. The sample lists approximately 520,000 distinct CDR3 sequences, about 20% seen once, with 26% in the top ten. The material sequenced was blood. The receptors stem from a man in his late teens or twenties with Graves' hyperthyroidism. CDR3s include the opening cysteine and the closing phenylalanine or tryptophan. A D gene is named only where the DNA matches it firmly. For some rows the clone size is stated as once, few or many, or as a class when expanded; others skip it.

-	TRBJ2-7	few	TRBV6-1	TGTGCCAGCTCACGGGGATGGCTTAGCTCCTACGAGCAGTACTTC	CASSRGWLSSYEQYF
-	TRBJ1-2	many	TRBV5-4	TGTGCCAGCAGCTTGGCTGTCAGTAACTATGGCTACACCTTC	CASSLAVSNYGYTF
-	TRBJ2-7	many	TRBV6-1	TGTGCCAGCAGTGACAGGCGGGGGCTGTACTTC	CASSDRRGLYF
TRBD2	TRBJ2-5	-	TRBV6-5	TGTGCCAGCAGTCTACTAGCGCACGAGACCCAGTACTTC	CASSLLAHETQYF
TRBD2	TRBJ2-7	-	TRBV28	TGTGCCAGCAGTGGTAGCGGGAGGAGCTCCTACGAGCAGTACTTC	CASSGSGRSSYEQYF
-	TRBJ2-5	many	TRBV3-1	TGTGCCAGCAGCCAAGATTTAGGTACCGCGGGGACCCAGTACTTC	CASSQDLGTAGTQYF
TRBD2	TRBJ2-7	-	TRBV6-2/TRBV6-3	TGTGCCAGCAGCTCCACTAGCGGGGGCTTTGGTTTATCCCACGAGCAGTACTTC	CASSSTSGGFGLSHEQYF
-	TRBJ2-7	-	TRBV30	TGTGCCTGGAGTGTACAGGGACCTCAGTACTTC	CAWSVQGPQYF
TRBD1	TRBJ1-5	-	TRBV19	TGTGCCAGTAGTCTCGAGGACAGGGGCAATCAGCCCCAGCATTTT	CASSLEDRGNQPQHF
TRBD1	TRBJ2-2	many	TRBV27	TGTGCCAGCAGCTTACAGGGGCCCGGGGAGCTGTTTTTT	CASSLQGPGELFF
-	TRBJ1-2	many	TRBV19	TGTGCCACTGGACAGCCGCTCTATGGCTACACCTTC	CATGQPLYGYTF
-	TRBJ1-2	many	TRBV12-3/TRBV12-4	TGTGCCAGCAGTTTAGACCTAGCCGCTTATTATGGCTACACCTTC	CASSLDLAAYYGYTF
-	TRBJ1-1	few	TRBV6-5	TGTGCCAGCAGTTACCCCCCCGGGGGGGGGTACACTGAAGCTTCCTTT	CASSYPPGGGYTEASF